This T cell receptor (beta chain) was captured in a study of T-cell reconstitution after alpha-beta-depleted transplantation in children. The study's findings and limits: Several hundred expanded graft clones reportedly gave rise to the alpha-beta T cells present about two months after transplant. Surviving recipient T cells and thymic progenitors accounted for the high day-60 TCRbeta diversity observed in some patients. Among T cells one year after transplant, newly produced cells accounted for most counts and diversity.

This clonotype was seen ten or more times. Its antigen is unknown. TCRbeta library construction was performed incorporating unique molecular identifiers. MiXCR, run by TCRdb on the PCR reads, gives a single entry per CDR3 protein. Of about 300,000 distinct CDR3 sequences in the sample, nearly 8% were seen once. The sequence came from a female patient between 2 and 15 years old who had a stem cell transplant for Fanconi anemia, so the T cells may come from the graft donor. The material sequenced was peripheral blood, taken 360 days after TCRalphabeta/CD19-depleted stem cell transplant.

The CDR3 region has the DNA TGTGCCAGCATACATACCGGGACAAACGCCTACAATGAGCAGTTCTTC. Its translation: CASIHTGTNAYNEQFF. The genes are TRBV12-3 or TRBV12-4 and TRBJ2-1, with D maybe TRBD1 (6 bases). Trimming removed 7 bases at V and 2 bases at J, with 18 bases between. This CDR3 is built from 16 residues.